This TCR beta chain appears in the sequencing data of a study of T cells after yellow fever vaccination. Study-wide background: For low cell numbers, libraries were made with SMART-Seq v4 Ultra Low Input. General study points: Reappearance after the booster was seen for most primary-vaccination clones, at roughly 96% CD4 and roughly 90% CD8.

This clonotype was recorded many times. As yet, its antigen is unknown. For TCR, cDNA came from 5'RACE template switching, which added a universal primer site and UMIs. TCRdb used MiXCR to reprocess the 5' RACE reads, holding one entry per CDR3 protein. The table includes 300,000 to 350,000 distinct CDR3 sequences, approximately 4% detected once. CDR3 length: 15 residues. This sample comprised PBMCs, obtained 5 days after the yellow fever booster vaccination. The chain is built from TRBV21-1 and TRBJ2-7; the table's D call TRBD1 went unverified against the DNA. TRBV21-1 is annotated as a pseudogene. The origin of this receptor is a man between 18 and 35 years old who received the YFV17D yellow fever vaccine. The CDR3 region is CASSKGDRSSYEQYF. CDR3 nucleotide sequence: TGTGCCAGCAGCAAAGGGGACAGGAGCTCCTACGAGCAGTACTTC.